Reported below is one TCR beta chain. This sample is part of a study of T cells in Graves' hyperthyroidism and ophthalmopathy. CDR1 is MDHEN, CDR2 SYDVKM, per germline. After removal of 7 bases from V and 2 bases from J, the junction contained 13 bases not matched to a gene. This CDR3 is 16 amino acids long. The TCR beta CDR3 regions underwent amplification using RNA transcripts as the source. In the first-round RT-PCR of the TCR CDR3, the HTBI primer set was used. Each CDR3 protein is one row after TCRdb ran MiXCR on the multiplex PCR reads. The sample consists of some 360,000 distinct CDR3 sequences, roughly 20% of them appearing once.

Sample: blood. The chain combines TRBV28 with TRBJ2-7; 8 nucleotides match TRBD2. This sequence was found in a woman aged 40 to 50 with Graves' ophthalmopathy. The CDR3 reads CASTQGWGLGAYEQYF. CDR3 sequence (DNA): TGTGCCAGCACCCAAGGGTGGGGACTAGGGGCCTACGAGCAGTACTTC. The full variable domain, completed using reference TRBV28 and TRBJ2-7, is DVKVTQSSRYLVKRTGEKVFLECVQDMDHENMFWYRQDPGLGLRLIYFSYDVKMKEKGDIPEGYSVSREKKERFSLILESASTNQTSMYLCASTQGWGLGAYEQYFGPGTRLTVT.